What follows are 27 T cell receptor beta chains derived from one specimen sequenced in a study of tumor and adjacent non-tumor tissue in lung cancer. The template was RNA from unsorted bulk tissue. The library came from three nested PCR rounds adapted from ARM-PCR protocols. TCRdb itself ran the multiplex PCR reads through MiXCR, one entry per CDR3 protein. The sample records around 99,000 distinct CDR3 sequences, more than 60% being singletons. The sample comprised lung tumor tissue. The receptors were sampled from a woman aged 55-75 years with non-small cell lung cancer.

This clonotype came up once. Because it lacks the conserved phenylalanine or tryptophan at the end, this CDR3 is likely a read error. The chain uses TRBV11-2 and TRBJ2-7, with 11 bases fitting TRBD2. The CDR3 consists of 15 residues. Germline V gives CDR1 SGHAT, CDR2 FQNNGV. The CDR3 nucleotides are TGTGCCAGAAGCTACGGGACTAGCGGAAGCTACGAGCAGTACTAC. This sequence encodes CARSYGTSGSYEQYY.

CDR3 nucleotide sequence: TGTGCCAGCAGCCCTGTGACGGATGGAGGGCAGTACTTC. Translated, it gives CASSPVTDGGQYF. The chain joins TRBV11-2 to TRBJ2-7; possible D gene TRBD2, 5 bases. This CDR3 is 13 amino acids long. Per the germline V gene, CDR1 is SGHAT and CDR2 is FQNNGV. The V end lost 5 bases, the J end lost 9 bases, and 17 bases lay between the germline ends.

The chain has TRBV4-3 and TRBJ2-1; either TRBD1 or TRBD2 may fit D (5 bases each). The CDR3 has 17 residues. Germline CDR1 LGHNA, CDR2 YSLEER. The ends were cut back, 7 bases at V and 6 bases at J, with 25 bases in the middle. The CDR3 region is CASIQDFGTNSGNEQFF. The CDR3 DNA reads as TGCGCCAGCATACAAGATTTCGGGACCAACTCGGGCAATGAGCAGTTCTTC.

With regard to this clonotype: It may be a read error: a sequence one base away is much more abundant. The rearrangement links TRBV20-1 to TRBJ1-5; 8 bases align to TRBD1. The germline CDR1 and CDR2 sequences are DFQATT and SNEGSKA (reference sequence). The CDR3 totals 14 residues. With 3 bases clipped from V and 5 bases from J, the junction kept 6 bases outside the gene matches. CDR3 DNA: TGCAGTGCTAGCGATGGACAGGGCGATCAGCCCCAGCATTTT. Encoded protein: CSASDGQGDQPQHF.

The chain is built from TRBV11-2 and TRBJ1-5; D perhaps matches TRBD1 (6 bases). Germline CDR1 reads SGHAT; CDR2 reads FQNNGV. This CDR3 spans 14 amino acids. V was shortened by 9 bases and J by 5 bases, with 17 bases between the two germline ends. Here the CDR3 reads CARSMTGTDQPQHF. As DNA, the CDR3 is TGTGCCAGGAGCATGACAGGTACCGATCAGCCCCAGCATTTT.

This clonotype was counted only a few times. This chain links TRBV7-9 with TRBJ2-1; TRBD2 matches at 7 bases. The CDR3 extends over 17 amino acids. J was trimmed by 0 bases and V by 7 bases; bases with no gene match: 12. Germline CDR1 and CDR2: SEHNR and FQNEAQ (reference sequence). CDR3 DNA: TGTGCCAGCAATAGGGCTAGCGGATTAAGCTCCTACAATGAGCAGTTCTTC. Encoded protein: CASNRASGLSSYNEQFF.

Comment on this clonotype: The conserved final phenylalanine or tryptophan is absent from the CDR3, which likely points to a read error. The chain uses TRBV10-2 and TRBJ1-1; 10 nucleotides align to TRBD1. Unmatched junction bases numbered 6, after V lost 5 bases and J lost 3 bases. CDR1 is WSHSY and CDR2 is SAAADI in the germline V gene. CDR3 size: 15 residues. The CDR3 region has the DNA TGCGCCAGCAGTAAGTGGACAGGGGGTTACACTGAAGCTTTCTGT. It encodes CASSKWTGGYTEAFC.

V is TRBV28 and J is TRBJ2-7; D perhaps matches TRBD1 (5 bases). The germline gives CDR1 MDHEN, CDR2 SYDVKM. Trimming left V 5 bases short and J 0 bases short, with 14 bases between. The CDR3 length is 15 residues. Here the CDR3 DNA reads TGTGCCAGCAGTGTATTCAGGGCTGGCTCCTACGAGCAGTACTTC. Protein: CASSVFRAGSYEQYF.

At least ten counts were recorded for this clonotype. This chain links TRBV29-1 with TRBJ2-3; a possible D gene is TRBD2 (7 bases). The germline gives CDR1 SQVTM, CDR2 ANQGSEA. Trimming shortened V by 8 bases and J by 4 bases, and 22 bases separated the two germline ends. This CDR3 region has 15 residues. CDR3 amino acids: CSPPPEGGQADTQYF. The CDR3 nucleotides are TGCAGCCCCCCCCCGGAGGGGGGGCAGGCAGATACGCAGTATTTT.

This chain links TRBV11-1 with TRBJ1-2; 7 nucleotides line up with TRBD1. J gave up 5 bases and V 6 bases, and 12 bases lay outside the gene matches. The CDR3 runs 15 residues. From germline, CDR1 is SGHAT and CDR2 FQDESV (reference sequence). The CDR3 spells CASSTGQETGYGYTF. DNA of the CDR3: TGTGCCAGCAGTACAGGACAGGAGACAGGGTATGGCTACACCTTC.

As concerns this clonotype: At one boundary the junction diverges from the germline segment, which might be a read error. The rearrangement uses TRBV11-2 and TRBJ2-6; perhaps D is TRBD1 or TRBD2 (6 bases each). Germline CDR1 reads SGHAT; CDR2 reads FQNNGV. The CDR3 contains 17 residues. CDR3 amino acids: CASSVESGEAGANILTF. The CDR3 region has the DNA TGTGCCAGCAGCGTAGAATCAGGGGAGGCTGGGGCCAACATCCTGACTTTC. Together with reference TRBV11-2 and TRBJ2-6, the CDR3 gives the full variable domain: EAGVAQSPRYKIIEKRQSVAFWCNPISGHATLYWYQQILGQGPKLLIQFQNNGVVDDSQLPKDRFSAERLKGVDSTLKIQPAKLEDSAVYLCASSVESGEAGANILTFGAGSRLTVL.

Regarding this clonotype: A much bigger clone sits one base away, suggesting this may be a read error. J is TRBJ2-2 and V is TRBV6-6, with D possibly TRBD1 on 6 matching bases. The CDR3 consists of 16 residues. Germline loops: CDR1 MNHNY, CDR2 SVGAGI (reference sequence). CDR3 bases: TGTGCCAGCAGTGCCCAGGGGCTACGGAACATCGGGGAGCTGTTTTTT. Residues: CASSAQGLRNIGELFF.

This clonotype came up once. The chain carries TRBV9 and TRBJ2-3, with D possibly TRBD1 on 6 matching bases. In germline, CDR1 is SGDLS, CDR2 YYNGEE. The CDR3 is 11 residues long. V lost 3 bases and J 9 bases, leaving 8 bases between the germline ends. The CDR3 protein is CASSEGETQYF. DNA of the CDR3: TGTGCCAGCAGCGAGGGGGAAACGCAGTATTTT. Full variable domain (remainder filled in from reference TRBV9 and TRBJ2-3): DSGVTQTPKHLITATGQRVTLRCSPRSGDLSVYWYQQSLDQGLQFLIQYYNGEERAKGNILERFSAQQFPDLHSELNLSSLELGDSALYFCASSEGETQYFGPGTRLTVL.

The chain has TRBV6-5 and TRBJ2-2; unclear D gene. CDR1 MNHEY and CDR2 SVGAGI come from the germline V gene. This CDR3 contains 14 residues. V was shortened by 5 bases and J by 0 bases, with 7 bases between the two germline ends. The DNA of the CDR3 is TGTGCCAGCAGTCAACAGTCGAACACCGGGGAGCTGTTTTTT. Translation gives CASSQQSNTGELFF.

Notes on this clonotype: This could be a read error, since a much larger clone is one nucleotide away. The V call is TRBV7-8, the J call TRBJ2-1; the D is unclear. The CDR3 loop spans 13 amino acids. Germline loops: CDR1 SGHVS, CDR2 FQNEAQ. V lost 1 base, J lost 9 bases, and 10 bases lay in between. DNA for the CDR3: TGTGCCAGCAGCTTAGGTCCAGGCCGTGAGCAGTTCTTC. It specifies CASSLGPGREQFF.

A word on this clonotype: Its ends do not fully match the called genes, so a read error is possible. The chain links TRBV20-1 to TRBJ1-2; 7 bases line up with TRBD1. This CDR3 has 16 amino acids. CDR1 is DFQATT and CDR2 is SNEGSKA in the germline V gene (reference sequence). The CDR3 DNA reads as TGCAGTGCCAACCGACCGGGACAGCCTAGGGAGGGGGGCTGCACCTTC. This encodes CSANRPGQPREGGCTF.

This chain connects TRBV4-3 to TRBJ2-5, with D tentatively TRBD1 or TRBD2 (5 bases each). The CDR3 totals 15 residues. CDR1 and CDR2 from the germline V gene are LGHNA and YSLEER. Trimming took off 6 bases at V and 2 bases at J, with 16 bases between the two ends. The CDR3 DNA is TGCGCCAGCAGTCCACACCGGGACCCACAAGAGACCCAGTACTTC. Its protein is CASSPHRDPQETQYF.

A word on this clonotype: The CDR3 ends on some other residue instead of the conserved phenylalanine or tryptophan, so this is likely a read error. The chain uses TRBV6-2 or TRBV6-3 and TRBJ1-5; 9 bases are a match to TRBD1. The J call may be incorrect, as the DNA end agrees better with TRBJ2-3. Germline assignment: CDR1 MNHEY and CDR2 SVGEGT. CDR3 length: 14 residues. CDR3 in DNA: TGTGCCAGCAGATACCGGGACAGGGTTCTGCCCCAGTATATT. It is translated as CASRYRDRVLPQYI.

As to this clonotype: An end of the junction does not agree with germline; a read error may underlie this. The chain links TRBV6-5 to TRBJ2-7; D gene ambiguous. The germline gives CDR1 MNHEY, CDR2 SVGAGI. CDR3 length: 17 residues. In DNA, the CDR3 is TGTGCCAGCAGCCCCCTTGGGTTTAGGATAGGCGGCTACGAGCAGTGCTTC. Its translation: CASSPLGFRIGGYEQCF.

This clonotype was observed once. The junction departs from the called germline gene at one end, perhaps through a read error. This chain links TRBV20-1 with TRBJ2-3, with 9 bases matching TRBD2. Germline CDR1 DFQATT, CDR2 SNEGSKA (reference sequence). This CDR3 comprises 13 residues. CDR3 bases: TGCAGTGCTCCAGGGACTAGCACAGATATGCAGTATTTT. The encoded protein is CSAPGTSTDMQYF.

About this clonotype itself: Given the absence of the conserved phenylalanine or tryptophan at the CDR3 end, a read error is likely. The rearrangement uses TRBV11-1 and TRBJ2-5; D may match TRBD1 or TRBD2 (5 bases each). The CDR3 is 15 amino acids. V was trimmed by 8 bases and J by 4 bases, leaving 20 bases between them. Germline-derived CDR1 and CDR2 are SGHAT and FQDESV (reference sequence). CDR3 coding DNA: TGTGCCAGCGGCCCCGGTGGGGGTTCTCGAGAGACCCAGTACATC. Translating gives CASGPGGGSRETQYI.

Notes on this clonotype: It may be a read error: a sequence one base away is much more abundant. The chain employs TRBV12-3 or TRBV12-4 and TRBJ2-7; 9 bases line up with TRBD1. This CDR3 is built from 14 residues. CDR3 region: CAGSRQGGNYEQYF. The CDR3 DNA sequence: TGTGCCGGCAGTCGACAGGGGGGAAACTACGAGCAGTACTTC.

Of note for this clonotype: Sequence at one end of the junction differs from germline and may be a read error. The chain uses TRBV20-1 and TRBJ1-4, with D possibly being TRBD1 (5 bases). The CDR3 is 14 residues long. CDR1 is DFQATT, CDR2 SNEGSKA, per germline (reference sequence). CDR3 in DNA: TGCAATGCTAGAGATCTCGACAGCGGGGAAAAACTGTTTTTT. It codes for CNARDLDSGEKLFF.

As concerns this clonotype: A much larger clone differs from this one at a single base, so this may be a read error. The V call is TRBV6-2 or TRBV6-3, the J call TRBJ1-3; D is possibly TRBD1 (5 bases). This CDR3 comprises 16 residues. Germline V gene sequence: CDR1 MNHEY, CDR2 SVGEGT. The CDR3 is CATHRDRDLSGNTMYF. CDR3 nucleotides: TGTGCCACCCACCGGGACCGAGACCTCTCTGGAAACACCATGTATTTT.

This clonotype was picked up a small number of times. The chain joins TRBV11-2 to TRBJ2-3; D call uncertain. V dropped 0 bases and J dropped 2 bases, with 3 bases sitting between them. Germline V gene data show CDR1 as SGHAT and CDR2 as FQNNGV. The CDR3 is made up of 13 amino acids. The CDR3 sequence is CASSLDPTDTQYF. In DNA, the CDR3 is TGTGCCAGCAGCTTAGATCCCACAGATACGCAGTATTTT.

Relative to its sample, this clonotype is medium-sized (0.01 to 0.1%). The chain links TRBV6-2 or TRBV6-3 to TRBJ1-1; D is ambiguous. The CDR3 runs to 15 residues. Germline V gene lookup returns CDR1 MNHEY and CDR2 SVGEGT. V was pared by 8 bases and J by 1 base, with 17 bases between. The CDR3 nucleotides are TGTGCCAGCCTCCGGACCGGTGGAGGGAACACTGAAGCTTTCTTT. Protein product: CASLRTGGGNTEAFF.

This clonotype was picked up one time. The J gene is TRBJ2-7, the V gene TRBV7-2; a weak D match, TRBD1 (5 bases). Trimming pared 5 bases from V and 0 bases from J, leaving 11 bases between. The CDR3 has 14 residues. The germline CDR1 and CDR2 sequences are SGHTA and FQGNSA. The DNA for the CDR3 is TGTGCCAGCAGCCCGGCTAGGGGCTCCTACGAGCAGTACTTC. Translation: CASSPARGSYEQYF.